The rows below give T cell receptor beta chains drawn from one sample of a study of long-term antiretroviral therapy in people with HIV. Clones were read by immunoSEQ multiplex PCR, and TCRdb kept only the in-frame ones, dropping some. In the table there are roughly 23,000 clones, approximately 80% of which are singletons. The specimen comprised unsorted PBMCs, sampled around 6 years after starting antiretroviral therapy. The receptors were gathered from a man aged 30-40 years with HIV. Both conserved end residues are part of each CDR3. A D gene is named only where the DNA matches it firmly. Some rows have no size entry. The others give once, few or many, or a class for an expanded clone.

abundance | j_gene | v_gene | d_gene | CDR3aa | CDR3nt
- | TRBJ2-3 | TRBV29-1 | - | CSVEDIGNSLTDTQYF | TGCAGCGTTGAAGATATAGGTAACAGTTTGACAGATACGCAGTATTTT
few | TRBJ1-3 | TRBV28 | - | CATRRSGRNTIYF | TGTGCCACCAGACGGAGCGGACGGAACACCATATATTTT
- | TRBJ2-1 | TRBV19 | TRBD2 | CASSILTSGGGNEQFF | TGTGCCAGTAGTATACTGACTAGCGGGGGGGGTAATGAGCAGTTCTTC
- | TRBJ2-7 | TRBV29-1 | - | CSVAGAYEQYF | TGCAGCGTTGCCGGGGCCTACGAGCAGTACTTC
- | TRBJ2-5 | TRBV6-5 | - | CASRKTFQETQYF | TGTGCCAGCAGGAAGACGTTCCAAGAGACCCAGTACTTC
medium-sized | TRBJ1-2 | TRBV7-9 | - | CASSLRRYGYTF | TGTGCCAGCAGCTTAAGACGCTATGGCTACACCTTC
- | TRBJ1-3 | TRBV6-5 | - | CASSYGAGVDGNTIYF | TGTGCCAGCAGTTACGGCGCAGGGGTGGATGGAAACACCATATATTTT
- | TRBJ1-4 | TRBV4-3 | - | CASSQDWQSNEKLFF | TGCGCCAGCAGCCAAGATTGGCAGTCTAATGAAAAACTGTTTTTT
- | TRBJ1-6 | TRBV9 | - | CASSVVDTYNSPLHF | TGTGCCAGCAGCGTAGTGGACACTTATAATTCACCCCTCCACTTT
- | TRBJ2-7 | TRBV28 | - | CASRDTSYEQYF | TGTGCCAGCAGGGACACCTCCTACGAGCAGTACTTC
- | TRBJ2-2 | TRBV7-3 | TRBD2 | CASSPTSGRRGELFF | TGTGCCAGCAGCCCAACTAGCGGGAGACGGGGGGAGCTGTTTTTT
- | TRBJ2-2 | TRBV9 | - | CASTRGASQNTGELFF | TGTGCCAGCACTCGCGGGGCTAGCCAGAACACCGGGGAGCTGTTTTTT
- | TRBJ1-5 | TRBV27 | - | CASSLSGANYQPQHF | TGTGCCAGCAGTTTATCGGGGGCGAACTATCAGCCCCAGCATTTT
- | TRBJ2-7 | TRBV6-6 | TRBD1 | CASSYQGTGGLEQYF | TGTGCCAGCAGTTACCAGGGGACAGGGGGCCTCGAGCAGTACTTC
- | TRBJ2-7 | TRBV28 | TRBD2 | CASSLSGRSYEQYF | TGTGCCAGCAGTTTAAGCGGGAGGTCCTACGAGCAGTACTTC
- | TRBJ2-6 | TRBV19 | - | CASSIGARGANVLTF | TGTGCCAGTAGTATAGGAGCTCGTGGGGCCAACGTCCTGACTTTC
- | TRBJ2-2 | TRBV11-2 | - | CASSASQGWGKDTGELFF | TGTGCCAGCAGCGCATCCCAGGGGTGGGGTAAGGACACCGGGGAGCTGTTTTTT
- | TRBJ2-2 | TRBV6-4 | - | CASSDKVWLRDTGELFF | TGTGCCAGCAGTGACAAGGTTTGGTTAAGGGACACCGGGGAGCTGTTTTTT
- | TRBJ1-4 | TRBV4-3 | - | CASSQDPAGALINEKLFF | TGCGCCAGCAGCCAAGATCCAGCAGGGGCGTTGATCAATGAAAAACTGTTTTTT
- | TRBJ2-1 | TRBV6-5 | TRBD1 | CASRWDSSSYNEQFF | TGTGCCAGCAGGTGGGACAGCAGCTCCTACAATGAGCAGTTCTTC
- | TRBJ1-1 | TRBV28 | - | CASSLGNTEAFF | TGTGCCAGCAGTTTGGGGAACACTGAAGCTTTCTTT
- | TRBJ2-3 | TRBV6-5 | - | CASRRTSTADTQYF | TGTGCCAGCAGACGAACCTCCACCGCAGATACGCAGTATTTT
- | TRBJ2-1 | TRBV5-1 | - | CASSLLTYLGSYNEQFF | TGCGCCAGCAGCTTGCTGACTTATTTGGGCTCCTACAATGAGCAGTTCTTC
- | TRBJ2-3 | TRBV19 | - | CASSRAGPTDTQYF | TGTGCCAGTAGTCGCGCAGGACCCACAGATACGCAGTATTTT
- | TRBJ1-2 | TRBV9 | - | CASSVVGRRATF | TGTGCCAGCAGCGTCGTCGGCAGGCGCGCCACCTTC
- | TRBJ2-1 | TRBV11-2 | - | CASSLARGRSNEQFF | TGTGCCAGCAGCTTAGCGAGGGGCCGGTCCAATGAGCAGTTCTTC
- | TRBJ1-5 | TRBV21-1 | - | CASNVGEVGSNQPQHF | TGTGCCAGCAATGTAGGTGAGGTAGGGAGCAATCAGCCCCAGCATTTT
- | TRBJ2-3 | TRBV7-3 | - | CASSRSSTDTQYF | TGTGCCAGCAGCCGCTCAAGCACAGATACGCAGTATTTT
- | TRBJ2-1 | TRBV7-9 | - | CASTGSGDEQFF | TGTGCCAGCACGGGAAGCGGCGATGAGCAGTTCTTC
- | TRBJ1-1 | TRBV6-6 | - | CASSYTPSPEAFF | TGTGCCAGCAGTTACACGCCCTCGCCTGAAGCTTTCTTT
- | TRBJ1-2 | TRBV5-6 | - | CASSAGGPGGYTF | TGTGCCAGCAGCGCCGGGGGGCCTGGGGGCTACACCTTC
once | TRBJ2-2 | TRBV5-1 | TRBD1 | CASNAMTGRSGELFF | TGCGCCAGCAATGCGATGACAGGGAGATCCGGGGAGCTGTTTTTT
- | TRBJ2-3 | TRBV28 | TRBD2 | CASSLIPGLAGEADTQYF | TGTGCCAGCAGCCTAATACCGGGACTAGCGGGGGAGGCAGATACGCAGTATTTT
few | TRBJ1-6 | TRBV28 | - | CASRLTDRYNSPLHF | TGTGCCAGCAGACTCACCGACAGGTATAATTCACCCCTCCACTTT
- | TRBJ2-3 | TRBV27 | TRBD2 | CASGLAGASTDTQYF | TGTGCCAGCGGGTTAGCGGGGGCTAGCACAGATACGCAGTATTTT
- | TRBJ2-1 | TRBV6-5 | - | CASSYSDSGYNEQFF | TGTGCCAGCAGTTACTCAGATAGCGGCTACAATGAGCAGTTCTTC
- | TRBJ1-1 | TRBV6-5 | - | CASSTQTEAFF | TGTGCCAGCAGTACCCAGACAGAAGCTTTCTTT
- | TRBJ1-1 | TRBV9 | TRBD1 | CASSVRDRGMTEAFF | TGTGCCAGCAGCGTTCGGGACAGGGGTATGACTGAAGCTTTCTTT
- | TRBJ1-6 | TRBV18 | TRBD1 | CASSPGTGDNSPLHF | TGTGCCAGCTCACCAGGGACAGGGGATAATTCACCCCTCCACTTT
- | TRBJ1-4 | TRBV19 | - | CASSDPLQVFNEKLFF | TGTGCCAGTAGCGACCCACTACAGGTTTTTAATGAAAAACTGTTTTTT
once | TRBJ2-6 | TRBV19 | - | CASSIWLSGANVLTF | TGTGCCAGTAGTATCTGGCTATCTGGGGCCAACGTCCTGACTTTC
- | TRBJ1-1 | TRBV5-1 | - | CASSLEGYEAFF | TGCGCCAGCAGCTTGGAAGGGTATGAAGCTTTCTTT
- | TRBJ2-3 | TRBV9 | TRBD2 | CASSPGISGTVITDTQYF | TGTGCCAGCAGCCCGGGGATTAGCGGGACCGTAATCACAGATACGCAGTATTTT
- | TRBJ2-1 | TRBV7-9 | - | CASPSAPSYNEQFF | TGTGCCAGCCCCAGCGCGCCCTCCTACAATGAGCAGTTCTTC
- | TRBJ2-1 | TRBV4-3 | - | CASSQDRGAGEQFF | TGCGCCAGCAGCCAAGATAGGGGGGCTGGGGAGCAGTTCTTC
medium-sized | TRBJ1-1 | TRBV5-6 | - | CASSFLQNTEAFF | TGTGCCAGCAGCTTCTTGCAGAACACTGAAGCTTTCTTT
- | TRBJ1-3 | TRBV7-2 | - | CASSFSQETGNTIYF | TGTGCCAGCAGCTTTTCTCAGGAGACTGGAAACACCATATATTTT
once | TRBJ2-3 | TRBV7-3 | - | CASSVGGQGLYDTQYF | TGTGCCAGCAGCGTTGGTGGACAGGGACTATATGATACGCAGTATTTT
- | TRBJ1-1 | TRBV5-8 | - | CASSRVRAGAEAFF | TGTGCCAGCAGCCGTGTAAGAGCTGGGGCTGAAGCTTTCTTT